One sample yielded the 21 T cell receptor beta chains listed below, sequenced in a study of sequential checkpoint blockade in melanoma. Treatment reported: randomized to nivolumab then ipilimumab (arm A) or the reverse (arm B). Using immunoSEQ multiplex PCR, the repertoire was profiled, and TCRdb retains in-frame clones only, with some absent. The sample lists over 1,500 clones, around 20% occurring once. Specimen: tumor tissue (inferred from file names), collected from a patient given nivolumab and ipilimumab in sequence. These receptors came from a human donor with melanoma.

The sample holds a few counts of this clone. The chain uses TRBV19 and TRBJ1-6; maybe TRBD1 (5 bases). Trimming removed 1 base from V and 7 bases from J, with 11 bases in between. Germline loops: CDR1 LNHDA, CDR2 SQIVND (reference sequence). The CDR3 length is 15 residues. The CDR3 spells CASSIGAGLNSPLHF. CDR3 nucleotide sequence: TGTGCCAGTAGTATAGGAGCAGGGCTAAATTCACCCCTCCACTTT. The entire variable domain, with the rest obtained from reference TRBV19 and TRBJ1-6, is as follows: DGGITQSPKYLFRKEGQNVTLSCEQNLNHDAMYWYRQDPGQGLRLIYYSQIVNDFQKGDIAEGYSVSREKKESFPLTVTSAQKNPTAFYLCASSIGAGLNSPLHFGNGTRLTVT.

The J gene is TRBJ2-1, the V gene TRBV9, with 11 nucleotides matching TRBD1. J gave up 6 bases and V 9 bases, and 8 bases lay outside the gene matches. Germline CDR1 is SGDLS and CDR2 is YYNGEE. The CDR3 totals 14 residues. CDR3 coding DNA: TGTGCCACCTCGGGACAGGGGGTGGTCAATGAGCAGTTCTTC. Translating it yields CATSGQGVVNEQFF.

This clone was detected once. This chain links TRBV19 with TRBJ1-5; D gene ambiguous. Trimming took off 6 bases at V and 5 bases at J, with 11 bases between the two ends. Germline-derived CDR1 and CDR2 are LNHDA and SQIVND (reference sequence). The CDR3 is 13 residues long. The CDR3 sequence: CASSMGRDQPQHF. The CDR3 nucleotides read TGTGCCAGTAGCATGGGGAGGGATCAGCCCCAGCATTTT.

By proportion, this clone is medium-sized. The chain carries TRBV11-3 and TRBJ1-4, with a possible D match to TRBD1 (5 bases). Germline assignment: CDR1 SGHNT and CDR2 YENEEA. CDR3 length equals 16 residues. V lost 3 bases and J 8 bases, leaving 19 bases between the germline ends. CDR3 nucleotide sequence: TGTGCCAGCAGCTTGAGGGGTGGGACGGGAAGCGAAAAACTGTTTTTT. Translation gives CASSLRGGTGSEKLFF.

The chain carries TRBV7-1 and TRBJ2-7; unclear D gene. TRBV7-1 is sorted into the ORF group, with uncertain function. Trimming took off 4 bases at V and 5 bases at J, with 12 bases between the two ends. CDR3 length equals 13 residues. The CDR3 spells CASSLERHHEQYF. The CDR3 DNA reads TGTGCCAGCAGCTTAGAGCGACACCACGAGCAGTACTTC.

By share of the sample, this clone is large (0.1 to 1%). This chain connects TRBV6-8 to TRBJ2-7; D not resolved. Per germline, CDR1 MNHGY and CDR2 SAAAGT. This CDR3 is 14 amino acids long. V dropped 5 bases and J dropped 4 bases, with 15 bases sitting between them. CDR3 protein: CASSLNLNSYEQYF. The CDR3 DNA follows: TGTGCCAGCAGTCTCAACCTCAATTCTTACGAGCAGTACTTC.

This clone was observed a handful of times. The chain employs TRBV4-1 and TRBJ2-5; 7 bases match TRBD2. Trimming cost V 0 bases and J 4 bases; bases outside gene matches: 14. Germline CDR1 is MGHRA and CDR2 is YSYEKL. This CDR3 has 18 residues. The CDR3 region has the DNA TGCGCCAGCAGCCAAGATTTCGCCCCGCGGGGAGGGCCAGAGACCCAGTACTTC. Encoded protein: CASSQDFAPRGGPETQYF.

V gene TRBV5-1 combines with J gene TRBJ1-2; 7 bases agree with TRBD1. The CDR3 has 15 amino acids. CDR1 is SGHRS and CDR2 is YFSETQ in the germline V gene. V shed 4 bases, J shed 0 bases, and the junction held 6 bases outside the gene matches. The chain's CDR3 is CASSDREQTNYGYTF. Here the CDR3 DNA reads TGCGCCAGCAGCGACAGGGAACAGACTAACTATGGCTACACCTTC.

In its sample, this clone is large. The CDR3 spells CASSLARGSTDEQYF. The CDR3 DNA reads TGTGCCAGCAGCCTTGCAAGGGGTTCCACTGACGAGCAGTACTTC. J is TRBJ2-7 and V is TRBV11-3, with D possibly TRBD1 on 5 matching bases. With 5 bases removed from V and 5 bases from J, the gap between germline ends came to 19 bases. There are 15 residues in the CDR3. Germline values: CDR1 SGHNT, CDR2 YENEEA.

By frequency in the sample, this clone is medium-sized (0.01 to 0.1%). This chain links TRBV11-3 with TRBJ2-7; TRBD1 is a possible D gene (7 bases). Trimming shortened V by 5 bases and J by 6 bases, and 20 bases separated the two germline ends. Germline-derived CDR1 and CDR2 are SGHNT and YENEEA. CDR3 length equals 15 residues. The CDR3 is CASSAREQGVGEQYF. In DNA form, the CDR3 reads TGTGCCAGCAGCGCACGGGAGCAGGGGGTCGGCGAGCAGTACTTC.

The table lists this clone with a few counts. This chain uses TRBV28 with TRBJ1-5; D not resolved. The V end lost 5 bases, the J end lost 4 bases, and 12 bases lay between the germline ends. The germline V gene has CDR1 MDHEN and CDR2 SYDVKM. The CDR3 is made up of 14 amino acids. The CDR3 is CASSPRQDNQPQHF. The CDR3 DNA sequence: TGTGCCAGCAGTCCCCGCCAGGATAATCAGCCCCAGCATTTT.

This clone is judged medium-sized. The chain is built from TRBV9 and TRBJ2-2; TRBD2 aligns across 9 bases. Germline V gene data show CDR1 as SGDLS and CDR2 as YYNGEE. This CDR3 is built from 15 residues. V lost 3 bases to trimming and J lost 1 base; unmatched junction nucleotides: 1. In nucleotides, the CDR3 is TGTGCCAGCAGCGAACTAGCGGGGAACACCGGGGAGCTGTTTTTT. Translated, it gives CASSELAGNTGELFF.

This chain links TRBV18 with TRBJ1-1; 7 positions match TRBD1. J was trimmed by 5 bases and V by 5 bases; bases with no gene match: 5. Germline V gives CDR1 KGHSH, CDR2 LQKENI. There are 13 residues in the CDR3. The CDR3 nucleotides are TGTGCCAGCTCAGCGACAGGGATTACTGAAGCTTTCTTT. Translation gives CASSATGITEAFF.

Worth noting for this clone: The DNA has a base that is unclear or was not read; X is used for its residue. The genes are TRBV29-1 and TRBJ2-2; D may be TRBD1 or TRBD2 (5 bases each). Germline-derived CDR1 and CDR2 are SQVTM and ANQGSEA. The germline V and J ends were trimmed by 7 bases and 5 bases, with 11 bases remaining between them. The CDR3 is made up of 12 amino acids. DNA for the CDR3: TGCAGCGYTCGTGAGGGGACCGGGGAGCTGTTTTTT. It specifies CSXREGTGELFF.

By proportion, this clone is large. The rearrangement links TRBV6-8 to TRBJ1-2; D remains unclear. This CDR3 region has 15 residues. CDR1 is MNHGY, CDR2 SAAAGT, per germline. Trimming took off 2 bases at V and 6 bases at J, with 16 bases between the two ends. CDR3 sequence: CASSYQGFGGDGYTF. DNA of the CDR3: TGTGCCAGCAGTTACCAAGGCTTTGGCGGGGATGGCTACACCTTC.

The chain uses TRBV6-8 and TRBJ2-7, with 8 bases that match TRBD2. Germline V gene lookup returns CDR1 MNHGY and CDR2 SAAAGT. V lost 0 bases and J lost 0; bases outside the gene matches: 1. The CDR3 extends over 15 amino acids. CDR3 amino acids: CASSYSAGGSYEQYF. CDR3 in DNA: TGTGCCAGCAGTTACTCGGCGGGGGGCTCCTACGAGCAGTACTTC.

This clone is deemed medium-sized. The CDR3 nucleotides read TGTGCCAGCAAGGACAGCTACTATGGCTACACCTTC. This sequence encodes CASKDSYYGYTF. The chain is built from TRBV12-5 and TRBJ1-2, with D possibly TRBD1 on 6 matching bases. From germline, CDR1 is LGHNT and CDR2 FRNRAP. This CDR3 region has 12 residues. The full variable domain, completed using reference TRBV12-5 and TRBJ1-2, is DARVTQTPRHKVTEMGQEVTMRCQPILGHNTVFWYRQTMMQGLELLAYFRNRAPLDDSGMPKDRFSAEMPDATLATLKIQPSEPRDSAVYFCASKDSYYGYTFGSGTRLTVV.

This clone is deemed large. This sequence joins TRBV6-1 and TRBJ2-1, with TRBD2 matching 7 bases. The CDR3 consists of 15 residues. The J segment lost 8 bases and the V segment lost 1 base, leaving 8 bases of the junction unmatched. Germline-derived CDR1 and CDR2 are MNHNS and SASEGT. This CDR3 reads CASSEGGGVVYEQFF. The CDR3 DNA follows: TGTGCCAGCAGTGAAGGCGGGGGTGTGGTGTATGAGCAGTTCTTC.

Within the sample, this clone is medium-sized. As DNA, the CDR3 is TGTGCCAGCAGCTTGTTACCAGGTAGCAATCAGCCCCAGCATTTT. Translation gives CASSLLPGSNQPQHF. The chain uses TRBV11-3 and TRBJ1-5; D is uncertain. The germline CDR1 and CDR2 sequences are SGHNT and YENEEA. This CDR3 has 15 amino acids. V lost 3 bases, J lost 0 bases, and 9 bases lay in between.

In the case of this clone: The junction and the germline gene differ at one end; a read error may be behind it. The chain uses TRBV28 and TRBJ2-5, with D unclear. This CDR3 spans 12 amino acids. The germline gives CDR1 MDHEN, CDR2 SYDVKM. The chain's CDR3 is CASSLSRQTQYF. The DNA of the CDR3 is TGTGCCAGCAGTTTATCTAGGCAGACGCAGTACTTC.

The chain has TRBV29-1 and TRBJ2-1; the match to TRBD2 covers 7 bases. Germline V lookup: CDR1 SQVTM, CDR2 ANQGSEA. V trimming: 6 bases; J trimming: 7 bases; junction bases outside the gene matches: 9. The CDR3 covers 13 residues. CDR3 coding DNA: TGCAGCGTGCCTCGAGCGGGGAAAAATGAGCAGTTCTTC. It yields the protein CSVPRAGKNEQFF.